These T cell receptor beta chains were read from a single sample in a study of CD8+ T cells in alopecia areata. TCRdb's table, derived via immunoSEQ multiplex PCR, lists solely in-frame clones and lacks some. The data hold approximately 200,000 clones, with roughly three fifths observed a single time. Sample: CD4+ T cells sorted from blood, taken at week 4, from a patient treated with tofacitinib. These receptors came from a human donor with alopecia areata. Each CDR3 is given with its conserved first and last residue. D genes are given only for firm matches. Clone size is shown for a subset of rows, as once, few, many or a class of expanded clone.

j_gene	d_gene	abundance	v_gene	CDR3nt	CDR3aa
TRBJ2-3	.	.	TRBV10-3	TGTGCCATCCTGGACAGCACAGATACGCAGTATTTT	CAILDSTDTQYF
TRBJ1-1	.	.	TRBV29-1	TGCAGCGTTGAAACAGGCCGAAACACTGAAGCTTTCTTT	CSVETGRNTEAFF
TRBJ2-3	.	.	TRBV28	TGTGCCAGCAGTTTTTCGGGGGCCTCAGATACGCAGTATTTT	CASSFSGASDTQYF
TRBJ2-5	TRBD1	.	TRBV29-1	TGCAGCGGGGACAGGAGAGAGACCCAGTACTTC	CSGDRRETQYF
TRBJ2-5	.	few	TRBV29-1	TGCAGCGTTGCGGTCGGTCAAGAGACCCAGTACTTC	CSVAVGQETQYF
TRBJ1-2	.	.	TRBV30	TGTGCCTGGAGTCTCCCTGGGGGGGGAAGCTATGGCTACACCTTC	CAWSLPGGGSYGYTF
TRBJ2-7	TRBD2	once	TRBV9	TGTGCCAGCAGCGCAAGCGGGGTGCTTGGGTACGAGCAGTACTTC	CASSASGVLGYEQYF
TRBJ2-5	TRBD1	.	TRBV28	TGTGCCAGCAGTTTTGAGACCTGGACAGGGCAAGAGACCCAGTACTTC	CASSFETWTGQETQYF
TRBJ1-1	.	.	TRBV5-6	TGTGCCAGCAGCTCCAACAGGTACGAAGCTTTCTTT	CASSSNRYEAFF
TRBJ2-1	TRBD2	.	TRBV9	TGTGCCAGCAGCCCATCACCCGGGACTAGCGGGGGATACAATGAGCAGTTCTTC	CASSPSPGTSGGYNEQFF
TRBJ1-5	.	.	TRBV4-1	TGCGCCAGCAGCCAAGATCGTGGGGATTCTACTGATATACAGCCCCAGCATTTT	CASSQDRGDSTDIQPQHF
TRBJ2-1	.	few	TRBV19	TGTGCCAGTAGTATGGGAATCTGGAATGAGCAGTTCTTC	CASSMGIWNEQFF
TRBJ2-7	.	.	TRBV30	TGTGCCTGGAGGATGGGACCGCCGCCCTACGAGCAGTACTTC	CAWRMGPPPYEQYF
TRBJ1-6	TRBD1	.	TRBV30	TGTGCCTGGAGACCGACAGGGGGCAATTCACCCCTCCACTTT	CAWRPTGGNSPLHF
TRBJ2-3	.	few	TRBV30	TGTGCCTGGAGCGTCCCAGGGGATAGCACAGATACGCAGTATTTT	CAWSVPGDSTDTQYF
TRBJ1-2	.	.	TRBV6-5	TGTGCCAGCAGGAGGACGGATTCTTATGGCTACACCTTC	CASRRTDSYGYTF
TRBJ2-7	.	.	TRBV7-7	TGTGCTAGCAGCGCTCGGGACTACTTC	CASSARDYF
TRBJ2-7	TRBD2	.	TRBV7-8	TGTGCCAGCAGCCCGCGTGCCTCTTCCGGGACTAGAGTTTTCTACGAGCAGTACTTC	CASSPRASSGTRVFYEQYF